The clone carrying this T cell receptor beta chain was counted only a few times. Its target is unknown. In the study's own analysis: Quality scores were absent from the junction-only immunoSEQ sequences, so filtering differed. Generated by immunoSEQ multiplex PCR, the TCRdb table keeps only in-frame clones and is missing some. The D gene and trimming were derived from the DNA, and the V and J assignments and clone size from that table. The sample yields around 370,000 clones, about 97% seen once. CDR3 length: 14 amino acids. Germline loops: CDR1 LNHDA, CDR2 SQIVND (reference sequence). Trimming took off 3 bases at V and 6 bases at J, with 12 bases between the two ends. The sample belongs to a study of shared clonotypes between healthy human individuals. General study findings and limits: Naive subsets typically showed greater estimated richness than memory subsets. Naive CD4 clonotypes were shared across several donors at roughly 5%. In the sorted subsets, rarefaction showed sequencing was incomplete despite large depth.

This chain links TRBV19 with TRBJ1-5; D is possibly TRBD1 (6 bases). The receptor was derived from a man in his thirties or forties in good health. The sequenced sample was memory CD8+ T cells sorted from blood. The subset: CD45RO+ cells pooled with CCR7-negative TemRA cells. The DNA for the CDR3 is TGTGCCAGTAGTATGTGGGGGGGGCCTCAGCCCCAGCATTTT. Translation: CASSMWGGPQPQHF.